The 9 T cell receptor beta chains presented below share a single source sample, sequenced in a study of T cells of healthy individuals. TCRdb independently ran MiXCR on the 5' RACE reads; one entry per CDR3 protein. The sample lists some 69,000 distinct CDR3 sequences, roughly 15% occurring once. These receptors were taken from a human donor in good health.

The chain joins TRBV7-9 to TRBJ2-5; D call uncertain. This CDR3 comprises 13 residues. Germline CDR1 reads SEHNR; CDR2 reads FQNEAQ (reference sequence). With 4 bases removed from V and 2 bases from J, the gap between germline ends came to 8 bases. As DNA, the CDR3 is TGTGCCAGCAGCTCTTGGGGACAAGAGACCCAGTACTTC. It translates to CASSSWGQETQYF.

This clonotype has a count of ten or more. V gene TRBV29-1 combines with J gene TRBJ1-4; 7 nucleotides line up with TRBD1. CDR1 is SQVTM, CDR2 ANQGSEA, per germline. V lost 0 bases to trimming and J lost 8 bases; unmatched junction nucleotides: 0. CDR3 length: 12 amino acids. For the CDR3, the DNA is TGCAGCGTTGAAGACAGGGGGGAAAAACTGTTTTTT. Amino acids: CSVEDRGEKLFF.

This clonotype was detected once. A much larger clone is a single base away; this may be a read error. The gene calls are TRBV6-6 and TRBJ1-1; 8 bases agree with TRBD1. Germline trimming cut 2 bases from V and 2 bases from J; bases unmatched to any gene: 1. Germline lookup yields CDR1 MNHNY and CDR2 SVGAGI (reference sequence). The CDR3 runs to 14 residues. This chain's CDR3 is CASSYDRGNTEAFF. In DNA, the CDR3 is TGTGCCAGCAGTTACGACAGGGGCAACACTGAAGCTTTCTTT.

The sample holds many counts of this clonotype. The chain recombines TRBV5-1 with TRBJ1-2; no clear D. Trimming removed 0 bases from V and 6 bases from J, with 12 bases in between. Germline V lookup: CDR1 SGHRS, CDR2 YFSETQ. The CDR3 extends over 14 amino acids. CDR3 DNA sequence: TGCGCCAGCAGCTTGGGGCAGGTTTACGATGGCTACACCTTC. Protein: CASSLGQVYDGYTF.

This clonotype is medium-sized. The gene calls are TRBV4-3 and TRBJ2-1; D is perhaps TRBD2 (6 bases). Germline V lookup: CDR1 LGHNA, CDR2 YSLEER. CDR3 length equals 16 residues. V lost 1 base to trimming and J lost 7 bases, with 17 bases between them. CDR3 nucleotides: TGCGCCAGCAGCCAAGGTGGAGCGGGCGAGGGGAATGAGCAGTTCTTC. As protein: CASSQGGAGEGNEQFF.

This clonotype was seen at least ten times. CDR3 amino acids: CASSSTPSAGGGGHEQFF. CDR3 nucleotide sequence: TGTGCCAGCAGTTCCACCCCCTCAGCGGGGGGCGGGGGGCATGAGCAGTTCTTC. The rearrangement links TRBV12-3 or TRBV12-4 to TRBJ2-1; TRBD2 matches at 9 bases. The V gene end was trimmed by 4 bases and the J gene end by 8 bases; junction bases not matched to a gene: 18. The CDR3 is made up of 18 amino acids.

The chain couples TRBV7-9 to TRBJ2-2; 7 nucleotides agree with TRBD2. CDR3 length: 16 residues. With V trimmed by 6 bases and J by 2 bases, 9 bases remained unmatched. Germline CDR1 and CDR2: SEHNR and FQNEAQ (reference sequence). The CDR3 loop reads CASRMGGLANTGELFF. The DNA for the CDR3 is TGTGCCAGCAGGATGGGAGGGTTGGCCAACACCGGGGAGCTGTTTTTT.

This clonotype was detected only once. V and J are TRBV10-3 and TRBJ2-7, with D perhaps matching TRBD1 (6 bases). This CDR3 spans 15 amino acids. Germline V lookup: CDR1 ENHRY, CDR2 SYGVKD. V lost 7 bases to trimming and J lost 1 base, with 17 bases between them. CDR3 sequence reads: CAINPGRGISYEQYF. CDR3 DNA sequence: TGTGCCATCAACCCGGGCAGGGGCATTTCCTACGAGCAGTACTTC.

Comment on this clonotype: This could be a read error, since a much larger clone is one nucleotide away. V gene TRBV28 combines with J gene TRBJ1-3; D gene unclear. The CDR3 extends over 14 amino acids. Germline CDR1 reads MDHEN; CDR2 reads SYDVKM. The CDR3 sequence: CASSSQTSGSTIYF. For the CDR3, the DNA is TGTGCCAGCAGTTCACAGACCTCTGGAAGCACCATATATTTT.